Listed below are T cell receptor beta chains from one sample, sequenced in a study of post-analysis software for immune sequencing data. One entry per CDR3 protein, called by TCRdb with MiXCR from the PCR reads. This table holds fewer than 850,000 distinct CDR3 sequences, 25% to 30% found once. What was sequenced was blood. All receptors derive from a girl aged 5-17 years with multiple sclerosis. Both conserved end residues are trimmed from each CDR3. The order of the fields is V gene, J gene, CDR3 protein.

TRBV3-1,TRBJ1-1,ASSQVGQGNGMNTEAF
TRBV12-3/TRBV12-4,TRBJ1-2,ASSFQGAFDGYT
TRBV6-2/TRBV6-3,TRBJ2-1,ASSYSRQGLGYNEQF
TRBV11-2,NA,ASSLDRFAGAETQY
TRBV20-1,TRBJ2-5,SATHPRGPGETQY
TRBV10-3,TRBJ1-2,AISGGTAGYT
TRBV27,TRBJ1-6,ASSLGVRRSPLH
TRBV29-1,TRBJ1-1,SVVDGGNTEAF
TRBV7-9,TRBJ2-2,ASSARQGDVDTGELF
TRBV29-1,NA,SVSGGGTAGPTQY
TRBV28,TRBJ1-1,ASSSPVAGVNEAF
TRBV6-5,TRBJ1-1,ASRPLRLNTEAF
TRBV20-1,TRBJ2-3,SAPRPGLATDTQY
TRBV20-1,TRBJ2-4,SARQGFANIQY
TRBV29-1,TRBJ2-5,SVPGGGQETQY
TRBV7-9,TRBJ2-1,ASRKSDEQF
TRBV7-2,TRBJ2-3,ASSSRGERGVTDTQY
TRBV11-2,TRBJ2-4,ASSFSANIQY
TRBV5-1,TRBJ2-1,ASSLVLGRSNERF
TRBV11-1,TRBJ2-6,ASSQGDRGAGANVLT
TRBV20-1,TRBJ2-1,SARVSESSYNEQF
TRBV28,TRBJ1-2,ASRTPGIDYGYT
TRBV20-1,TRBJ2-3,SASLPDTQY
TRBV18,TRBJ1-1,ASSPLPGVNTEAF
TRBV5-8,TRBJ1-4,ASSLAGAGEEKLF
TRBV12-3/TRBV12-4,TRBJ1-1,ASRGMGAF
TRBV4-3,TRBJ2-1,ASSQDRGLYNEQF
TRBV28,TRBJ2-4,ASSLPTSGGAVIQY